This T cell receptor (beta chain) was captured in a study of T cells after posttransplantation cyclophosphamide. This clone was found many times. Cyclophosphamide on days +3 and +4 followed busulfan-fludarabine conditioning and a marrow graft. Germline CDR1 and CDR2: SEHNR and FQNEAQ (reference sequence). V was trimmed by 1 base and J by 6 bases, leaving 6 bases between them. The CDR3 is 13 residues long. TCRdb's copy holds only in-frame clones and misses some; the assay was immunoSEQ multiplex PCR. This repertoire holds thousands of clones, and none appear only once. This clonotype was obtained from a male patient between 25 and 40 years old who received an allogeneic stem cell transplant from a related donor, was CMV-positive, and had acute GVHD only. Some T cells may have originated in the graft donor. The source was PBMCs, collected after allogeneic stem cell transplant with posttransplant cyclophosphamide. This chain joins TRBV7-9 and TRBJ2-2; D might be TRBD2 (6 bases). As DNA, the CDR3 is TGTGCCAGCAGCTTAGAGCGGGCCGGGGAGCTGTTTTTT. Its protein product is CASSLERAGELFF.